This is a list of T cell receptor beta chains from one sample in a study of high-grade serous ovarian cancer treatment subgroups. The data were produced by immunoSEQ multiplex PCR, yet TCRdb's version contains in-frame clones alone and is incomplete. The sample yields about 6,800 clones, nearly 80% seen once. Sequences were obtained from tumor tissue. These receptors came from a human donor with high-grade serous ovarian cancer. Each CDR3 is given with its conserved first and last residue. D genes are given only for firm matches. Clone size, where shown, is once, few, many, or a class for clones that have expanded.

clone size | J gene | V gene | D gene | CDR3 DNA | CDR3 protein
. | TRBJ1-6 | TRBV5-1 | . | TGCGCCAGCAGCTTGGGTCAGGTTTTTAGTTCACCCCTCCACTTT | CASSLGQVFSSPLHF
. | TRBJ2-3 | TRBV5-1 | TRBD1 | TGCGCCAGCTCAGTTCAGGGGGCGGCGGATACGCAGTATTTT | CASSVQGAADTQYF
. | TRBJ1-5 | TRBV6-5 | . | TGTGCCAGCAGTTACTCGTCGGGGCCCCAGCATTTT | CASSYSSGPQHF
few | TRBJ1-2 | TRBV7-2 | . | TGTGCCAGCAGCTTAGACAGCTATGGCTACACCTTC | CASSLDSYGYTF
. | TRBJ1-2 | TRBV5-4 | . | TGTGCCAGCAGCTTGCCCCGGTTAGGGGTGTCCTATGGCTACACCTTC | CASSLPRLGVSYGYTF
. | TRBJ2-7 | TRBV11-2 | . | TGTGCCAGCAGCTTAGTTGGGGAGGAGCAGTACTTC | CASSLVGEEQYF
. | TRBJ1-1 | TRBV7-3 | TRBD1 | TGTGCCAGCAGCTCCGGGACAGGGGGCGGTTTGAACACTGAAGCTTTCTTT | CASSSGTGGGLNTEAFF
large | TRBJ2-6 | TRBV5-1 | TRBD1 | TGCGCCAGCAGCGAGGGACAGGGTGGGTCCAACGTCCTGACTTTC | CASSEGQGGSNVLTF
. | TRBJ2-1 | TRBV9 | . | TGTGCCAGCAGCGGTCCGAAAGGGGACTCCTACAATGAGCAGTTCTTC | CASSGPKGDSYNEQFF
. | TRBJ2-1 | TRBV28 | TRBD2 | TGTGCCACAATCGCGGGGGGCCGGTGGAATGAGCAGTTCTTC | CATIAGGRWNEQFF
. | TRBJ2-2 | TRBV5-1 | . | TGCGCCAGCAAGCAGCCAGGGGCGAACACCGGGGAGCTGTTTTTT | CASKQPGANTGELFF
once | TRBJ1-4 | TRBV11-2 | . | TGTGCCAGCAGCCCATCAGGGCTCACTAATGAAAAACTGTTTTTT | CASSPSGLTNEKLFF
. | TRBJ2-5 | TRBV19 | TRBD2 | TGTGCCAGTAGTTTCGGACTAGCGGGGGGGCAGGAGACCCAGTACTTC | CASSFGLAGGQETQYF
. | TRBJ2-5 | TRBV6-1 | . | TGTGCCAGCAGTGAAGGCCCAGGACAAGAGACCCAGTACTTC | CASSEGPGQETQYF
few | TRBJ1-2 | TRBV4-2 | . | TGTGCCAGCAGCCAAGGGGCAGACTCATGGCGAGGCTACACCTTC | CASSQGADSWRGYTF
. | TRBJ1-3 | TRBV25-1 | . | TGTGCCAGCAGTGATCCGCGCTCTGGAAACACCATATATTTT | CASSDPRSGNTIYF
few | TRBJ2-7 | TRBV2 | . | TGTGCCAGCAGGCCCAGACACGAATTCTACGAGCAGTACTTC | CASRPRHEFYEQYF
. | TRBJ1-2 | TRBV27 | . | TGTGCCAGCAGTTCTGGAGGGGAGGGCTACACCTTC | CASSSGGEGYTF
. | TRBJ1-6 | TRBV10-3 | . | TGTGCCATCACCAGGGATCCTAATTCACCCCTCCACTTT | CAITRDPNSPLHF
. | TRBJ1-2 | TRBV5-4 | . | TGTGCCAGCAGCTTGGCCGGGATTGGCTACATCTTC | CASSLAGIGYIF
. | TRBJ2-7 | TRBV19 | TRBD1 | TGTGCCAGTAGTATTGGGCAGGGGGCTTACGAGCAGTACTTC | CASSIGQGAYEQYF
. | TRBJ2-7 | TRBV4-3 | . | TGCGCCAGCAGCCAGGGACATCCCTACGAGCAGTACTTC | CASSQGHPYEQYF
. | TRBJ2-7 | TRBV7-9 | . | TGTGCCAGCAGCCCCGACAGTCGCGAGCAGTACTTC | CASSPDSREQYF
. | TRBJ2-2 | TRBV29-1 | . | TGCAGCGTTGAAAGCCACACCGGGGAGCTGTTTTTT | CSVESHTGELFF
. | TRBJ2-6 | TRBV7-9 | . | TGTGCCAGCAGCAACCTACCTCAGTATTCTGGGGCCAACGTCCTGACTTTC | CASSNLPQYSGANVLTF
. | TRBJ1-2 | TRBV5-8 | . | TGTGCCAGCAGCTTGCTTAATTCCTATGGCTACACCTTC | CASSLLNSYGYTF
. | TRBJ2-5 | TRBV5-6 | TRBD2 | TGTGCCAGCAGCTTGGTTCTGCGGGGGGGCTTCCAAGAGACCCAGTACTTC | CASSLVLRGGFQETQYF
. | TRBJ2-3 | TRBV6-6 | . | TGTGCCAGCAGTTATACTTTCGGGACGTTCGTACCGCAGTATTTT | CASSYTFGTFVPQYF
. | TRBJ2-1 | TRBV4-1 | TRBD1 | TGCGCCAGCAGCCAAGCCCCGGGACAGAATTACAATGAGCAGTTCTTC | CASSQAPGQNYNEQFF
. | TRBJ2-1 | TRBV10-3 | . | TGTGCCATCAGTGGAGGTAGAGGCTACAATGAGCAGTTCTTC | CAISGGRGYNEQFF
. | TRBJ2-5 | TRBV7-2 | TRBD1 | TGTGCCAGCAGCTTAGTGAGGGGGCTGCAGAGGGAAGAGACCCAGTACTTC | CASSLVRGLQREETQYF
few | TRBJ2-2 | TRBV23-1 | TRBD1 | TGCGCCAGCGGGACAGGGGCCGGGGAGCTGTTTTTT | CASGTGAGELFF
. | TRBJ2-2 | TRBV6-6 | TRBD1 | TGTGCCAGCAGGGTAACAGGGGCGGTCACCGGGGAGCTGTTTTTT | CASRVTGAVTGELFF
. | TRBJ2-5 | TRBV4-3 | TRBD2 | TGCGCCAGCAGCCGACTCTGGACTAGCTCTGAGACCCAGTACTTC | CASSRLWTSSETQYF
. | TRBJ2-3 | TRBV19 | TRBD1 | TGTGCCAGTAGTATAATTCGACAGGGTCTCACAGATACGCAGTATTTT | CASSIIRQGLTDTQYF
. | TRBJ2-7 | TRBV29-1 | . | TGCAGCGTTGCAGGGCAGGGCCCCGGTCGGGCCTACGAGCAGTACTTC | CSVAGQGPGRAYEQYF
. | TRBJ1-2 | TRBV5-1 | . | TGCGCCAGCAGCTCAACATATAACAGGGATATAAGTCTAAGATATGGCTACACCTTC | CASSSTYNRDISLRYGYTF
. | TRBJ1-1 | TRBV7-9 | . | TGTGCCAGCAGCTTAGAGTATAACACTGAAGCTTTCTTT | CASSLEYNTEAFF
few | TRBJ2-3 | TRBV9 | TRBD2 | TGTGCCAGCAGAACCGGGACTAGCGGGGGGGCCGGAGATACGCAGTATTTT | CASRTGTSGGAGDTQYF
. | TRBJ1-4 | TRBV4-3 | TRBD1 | TGCGCCAGCAGCCAAGGACAGGGAAGACTGTTTTTT | CASSQGQGRLFF
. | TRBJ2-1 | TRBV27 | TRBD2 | TGTGCCAGCAGTTTACCCGGGGGGGGAAACAATGAGCAGTTCTTC | CASSLPGGGNNEQFF
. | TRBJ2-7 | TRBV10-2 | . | TGCGCCAGCCAGGCAGGGTCCTACGAGCAGTACTTC | CASQAGSYEQYF
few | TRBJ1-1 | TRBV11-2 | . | TGTGCCAGCAGCCCGATTTGGACTGAAGCTTTCTTT | CASSPIWTEAFF
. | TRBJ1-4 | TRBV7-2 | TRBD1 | TGTGCCAGCAGCCCCGGACAGGAGATCGGAAAACTGTTTTTT | CASSPGQEIGKLFF
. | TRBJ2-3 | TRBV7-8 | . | TGTGCCAGCAGCTTAGACAGGGCCCCAGATACGCAGTATTTT | CASSLDRAPDTQYF
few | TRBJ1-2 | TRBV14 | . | TGTGCCAGCAGCCCGTTGTTGGGCGACTATGGCTACACCTTC | CASSPLLGDYGYTF
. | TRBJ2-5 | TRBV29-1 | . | TGCAGCGTTGGAGGGATCCAAGAGACCCAGTACTTC | CSVGGIQETQYF
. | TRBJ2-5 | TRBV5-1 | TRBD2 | TGCGCCAGCAGCCTGACAGGATCTACTAGCGGGGGGGTCGGGACCCAGTACTTC | CASSLTGSTSGGVGTQYF
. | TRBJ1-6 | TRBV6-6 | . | TGTGCCAGCGCCGAGGGAAACTATAATTCACCCCTCCACTTT | CASAEGNYNSPLHF
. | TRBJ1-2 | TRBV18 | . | TGTGCCAGCTCACCGTACAGGGATTTAGCTAACTATGGCTACACCTTC | CASSPYRDLANYGYTF
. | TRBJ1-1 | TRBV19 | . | TGTGCCAGTAGTATGAAATACACTGAAGCTTTCTTT | CASSMKYTEAFF
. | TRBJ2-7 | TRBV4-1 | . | TGCGCCAGCAGCCAAGACGGCACCTACGAGCAGTACTTC | CASSQDGTYEQYF
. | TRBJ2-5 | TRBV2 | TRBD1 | TGTGCCAGCACCCCGGACAGGGGTGGAGAGACCCAGTACTTC | CASTPDRGGETQYF